Each of the 32 T cell receptor beta chains below was sequenced from the same sample in a study of blood T cells in healthy people across ages. The authors ran a second PCR of 7 to 11 cycles using a sample-barcoded 5' primer and a J-beta primer mix. MiXCR, run by TCRdb on the 5' RACE reads, gives a single entry per CDR3 protein. Among around 1,800,000 distinct CDR3 sequences listed, about 39% were seen once. Sequencing was done on a sample of blood. Every receptor here comes from a human donor in good health.

The V and J genes are TRBV28 and TRBJ2-1; D remains unclear. The CDR3 has 13 amino acids. Trimming left V 3 bases short and J 1 base short, with 4 bases between. Germline CDR1 reads MDHEN; CDR2 reads SYDVKM. Here the CDR3 reads CASSFFSYNEQFF. The CDR3 bases are TGTGCCAGCAGTTTCTTTTCCTACAATGAGCAGTTCTTC.

This clonotype was seen a handful of times. The CDR3 loop reads CASSRTGTGDRGYTF. The CDR3 DNA is TGTGCCAGTAGTAGAACCGGGACAGGGGATCGTGGCTACACCTTC. This chain joins TRBV6-4 and TRBJ1-2; 10 nucleotides match TRBD1. V shed 9 bases and J 7 bases; nucleotides not matched to a gene: 14. CDR1 and CDR2 from the germline V gene are MRHNA and SNTAGT. The CDR3 length is 15 residues.

The chain couples TRBV27 to TRBJ1-2; 7 nucleotides align to TRBD1. This CDR3 contains 13 residues. Germline V gene sequence: CDR1 MNHEY, CDR2 SMNVEV (reference sequence). J gave up 7 bases and V 5 bases, and 7 bases lay outside the gene matches. The CDR3 sequence is CASSKQGLGGYTF. In DNA, the CDR3 is TGTGCCAGCAGTAAACAGGGGCTTGGTGGCTACACCTTC.

The CDR3 DNA is TGTGCCAGCAGCCTACAAGCGGGAGAGACAGATACGCAGTATTTT. As protein: CASSLQAGETDTQYF. The chain links TRBV7-3 to TRBJ2-3; 8 nucleotides line up with TRBD2. This CDR3 is 15 amino acids long. Trimming cost V 5 bases and J 3 bases; bases outside gene matches: 7. Germline V gene lookup returns CDR1 SGHTA and CDR2 FQGTGA. The full variable domain, in which reference TRBV7-3 and TRBJ2-3 provide the parts outside the CDR3, is GAGVSQTPSNKVTEKGKYVELRCDPISGHTALYWYRQSLGQGPEFLIYFQGTGAADDSGLPNDRFFAVRPEGSVSTLKIQRTERGDSAVYLCASSLQAGETDTQYFGPGTRLTVL.

The table lists this clonotype with a few counts. The genes are TRBV4-3 and TRBJ2-1; D is undetermined. Germline-derived CDR1 and CDR2 are LGHNA and YSLEER. V shed 2 bases and J shed 10 bases, with 12 bases lying between them. The CDR3 contains 13 residues. CDR3 region: CASSQTLKGEQFF. Written as DNA, the CDR3 is TGCGCCAGCAGCCAAACCCTAAAAGGGGAGCAGTTCTTC.

This clonotype was seen a few times. This chain connects TRBV7-3 to TRBJ2-7; tentatively, D is TRBD1 or TRBD2 (6 bases each). The V end was cut by 1 base, the J end by 2 bases, with 12 bases between. This CDR3 region has 15 residues. In germline, CDR1 is SGHTA, CDR2 FQGTGA. The CDR3 is CASSLSTGTAYEQYF. The CDR3 nucleotides are TGTGCCAGCAGCTTAAGTACAGGGACTGCCTACGAGCAGTACTTC.

The rearrangement links TRBV5-1 to TRBJ1-2; D unclear. Trimming pared 4 bases from V and 5 bases from J, leaving 12 bases between. The length of the CDR3 is 13 residues. Germline loops: CDR1 SGHRS, CDR2 YFSETQ. As DNA, the CDR3 is TGCGCCAGCAGCGACGACGGTAGTTATGGCTACACCTTC. This gives the protein CASSDDGSYGYTF. The variable domain in full, completed from reference TRBV5-1 and TRBJ1-2, reads KAGVTQTPRYLIKTRGQQVTLSCSPISGHRSVSWYQQTPGQGLQFLFEYFSETQRNKGNFPGRFSGRQFSNSRSEMNVSTLELGDSALYLCASSDDGSYGYTFGSGTRLTVV.

This clonotype showed up just a few times. The chain uses TRBV4-3 and TRBJ2-7; perhaps TRBD1 as D (6 bases). This CDR3 comprises 16 residues. V was trimmed by 0 bases and J by 0 bases, leaving 12 bases between them. Per the germline V gene, CDR1 is LGHNA and CDR2 is YSLEER. The CDR3 DNA reads as TGCGCCAGCAGCCAAGAAGGGACAACGAGCTCCTACGAGCAGTACTTC. Translated, it gives CASSQEGTTSSYEQYF.

The chain combines TRBV4-3 with TRBJ2-1, with 8 bases fitting TRBD1. Germline trimming cut 4 bases from V and 8 bases from J; bases unmatched to any gene: 7. This CDR3 is built from 14 residues. CDR1 is LGHNA, CDR2 YSLEER, per germline. The CDR3 reads CASSPGPTGDEQFF. As DNA, the CDR3 is TGCGCCAGCAGCCCGGGGCCGACAGGGGATGAGCAGTTCTTC.

To note about this clonotype: At one end the junction does not follow the germline gene, possibly because of a read error. This rearrangement joins TRBV2 to TRBJ2-7; 7 bases are a match to TRBD2. In germline, CDR1 is SNHLY, CDR2 FYNNEI. The CDR3 sequence is 13 residues long. CDR3 nucleotide sequence: TGTGTCAGCAGGAGGGACTACTCCTACGAGCAGTACTTC. Amino acids: CVSRRDYSYEQYF.

The rearrangement uses TRBV3-1 and TRBJ1-2; D is possibly TRBD1 (5 bases). The CDR3 runs to 14 residues. Trimming took 1 base from V and 7 from J, leaving 13 bases between them. From germline, CDR1 is LGHDT and CDR2 YNNKEL (reference sequence). The CDR3 DNA sequence: TGTGCCAGCAGCCAAGTAGCGGGGGAGAGTGGCTACACCTTC. It translates to CASSQVAGESGYTF.

The table lists this clonotype with a count of one. The chain recombines TRBV12-3 or TRBV12-4 with TRBJ1-6; D gene ambiguous. CDR3 size: 13 residues. V gave up 3 bases and J gave up 13 bases, with 13 bases separating them. The CDR3 DNA sequence: TGTGCCAGCAGTTTTGGCAGAGCAAGGCCCCTCCACTTT. Its translation: CASSFGRARPLHF.

The J gene is TRBJ2-1, the V gene TRBV6-6; D is unclear. The germline V gene encodes CDR1 MNHNY and CDR2 SVGAGI (reference sequence). Trimming shortened V by 2 bases and J by 5 bases, and 10 bases separated the two germline ends. CDR3 length equals 14 residues. In nucleotides, the CDR3 is TGTGCCAGCAGTTACACAAGAAAAGACAATGAGCAGTTCTTC. This codes for CASSYTRKDNEQFF.

J is TRBJ2-3 and V is TRBV11-3; 11 nucleotides align to TRBD2. This CDR3 contains 14 residues. Germline lookup yields CDR1 SGHNT and CDR2 YENEEA. The V and J ends lost 4 bases and 12 bases, in that order; junction bases with no gene match: 9. The CDR3 DNA sequence: TGTGCCAGCAGCTCTTTAACTAGCGGGGGCCATCAGTATTTT. It specifies CASSSLTSGGHQYF.

About this clonotype itself: This could be a read error, since a much larger clone is one nucleotide away. The chain is built from TRBV6-1 and TRBJ1-1; a possible D gene is TRBD1 (5 bases). The length of the CDR3 is 16 residues. Trimming shortened V by 4 bases and J by 7 bases, and 22 bases separated the two germline ends. Per germline, CDR1 MNHNS and CDR2 SASEGT. The CDR3 region is CASSGSNRRPEREAFF. CDR3 DNA sequence: TGTGCCAGCAGTGGAAGTAACAGGCGGCCAGAACGTGAAGCTTTCTTT.

The chain employs TRBV7-8 and TRBJ1-5; D is perhaps TRBD1 (5 bases). The germline V and J ends were trimmed by 1 base and 4 bases, with 17 bases remaining between them. In germline, CDR1 is SGHVS, CDR2 FQNEAQ. The CDR3 extends over 17 amino acids. In DNA form, the CDR3 reads TGTGCCAGCAGCTTAGTCGGACCCAATGGGGGAAATCAGCCCCAGCATTTT. Translating gives CASSLVGPNGGNQPQHF.

The chain joins TRBV6-2 or TRBV6-3 to TRBJ1-2; D gene unclear. V was cut by 7 bases and J by 2 bases, with 26 bases left in between. Germline-derived CDR1 and CDR2 are MNHEY and SVGEGT. This CDR3 is built from 18 residues. In nucleotides, the CDR3 is TGTGCCAGCACTACACAAGACCGGGGAACCTTTCTCAACTATGGCTACACCTTC. Amino acid sequence: CASTTQDRGTFLNYGYTF.

The chain links TRBV5-1 to TRBJ1-4; D is uncertain. V dropped 3 bases and J dropped 3 bases, with 15 bases sitting between them. This CDR3 has 16 amino acids. Germline V gives CDR1 SGHRS, CDR2 YFSETQ. CDR3 loop: CASSYATALSNEKLFF. The CDR3 DNA reads TGCGCCAGCAGCTACGCAACAGCCCTTTCTAATGAAAAACTGTTTTTT.

The table lists this clonotype with many counts. The J gene is TRBJ2-3, the V gene TRBV3-1; 9 nucleotides match TRBD2. V was clipped by 3 bases and J by 0 bases; unmatched bases: 1. Germline V CDR1 and CDR2: LGHDT, YNNKEL (reference sequence). This CDR3 is built from 15 residues. The CDR3 sequence: CASSQGLASTDTQYF. The CDR3 DNA reads as TGTGCCAGCAGCCAGGGACTAGCAAGCACAGATACGCAGTATTTT.

In the case of this clonotype: Its ends do not fully match the called genes, so a read error is possible. This rearrangement joins TRBV3-1 to TRBJ1-2, with TRBD1 matching over 7 bases. This CDR3 is 14 amino acids long. From germline, CDR1 is LGHDT and CDR2 YNNKEL (reference sequence). The DNA of the CDR3 is TGTGCCAGCAGCCACCGGGACAGCCTCTATGACTACACCTTC. Protein sequence: CASSHRDSLYDYTF.

This chain joins TRBV7-2 and TRBJ1-2; D is ambiguous. The CDR3 length is 14 residues. Germline CDR1 is SGHTA and CDR2 is FQGNSA. Deletions cut 2 bases from V and 4 bases from J, with 11 bases between. The CDR3 DNA sequence: TGTGCCAGCAGCTTAAGGGCAGGCTCCTATGGCTACACCTTC. Encoded protein: CASSLRAGSYGYTF.

The V and J genes are TRBV2 and TRBJ2-3; 11 bases map to TRBD2. The CDR3 has 14 residues. Germline assignment: CDR1 SNHLY and CDR2 FYNNEI. With 6 bases clipped from V and 4 bases from J, the junction kept 3 bases outside the gene matches. CDR3: CASRLAGAPDTQYF. CDR3 bases: TGTGCCAGCAGACTAGCGGGGGCCCCAGATACGCAGTATTTT.

There are a few counts of this clonotype. The rearrangement links TRBV2 to TRBJ2-7; D might be TRBD1 or TRBD2, each matching 5 bases. This CDR3 is 15 amino acids long. The V gene lost 4 bases and the J gene lost 0 bases, with 13 bases spanning the gap. Germline CDR1 SNHLY, CDR2 FYNNEI. CDR3 amino acids: CASSVGRGLSYEQYF. The CDR3 DNA reads as TGTGCCAGCAGTGTCGGACGGGGCCTCTCCTACGAGCAGTACTTC.

The rearrangement uses TRBV7-9 and TRBJ2-5; perhaps TRBD1 as D (5 bases). The germline gives CDR1 SEHNR, CDR2 FQNEAQ (reference sequence). V shed 2 bases and J shed 11 bases, with 18 bases lying between them. The CDR3 extends over 14 amino acids. The CDR3 DNA is TGTGCCAGCAGCTTATGGCAGGGCCGCCTAGAGCAGTACTTC. Amino acids: CASSLWQGRLEQYF.

V is TRBV13 and J is TRBJ1-2, with D perhaps TRBD1 (5 bases). Per germline, CDR1 PRHDT and CDR2 FYEKMQ (reference sequence). This CDR3 is 15 amino acids long. V was cut by 0 bases and J by 4 bases, with 12 bases left in between. The CDR3 loop is CASSLGGGLVYGYTF. The CDR3 region has the DNA TGTGCCAGCAGCTTAGGGGGGGGATTAGTCTATGGCTACACCTTC.

The rearrangement uses TRBV7-9 and TRBJ2-1; the match to TRBD1 covers 8 bases. Germline loops: CDR1 SEHNR, CDR2 FQNEAQ (reference sequence). J was trimmed by 6 bases and V by 3 bases; bases with no gene match: 10. This CDR3 is 16 amino acids long. The CDR3 protein is CASSFTTGVSGNEQFF. In nucleotides, the CDR3 is TGTGCCAGCAGCTTCACGACAGGGGTGTCCGGCAATGAGCAGTTCTTC.

The sample holds a few counts of this clonotype. The rearrangement links TRBV6-2 or TRBV6-3 to TRBJ2-1, with 10 bases lining up with TRBD1. Germline V gene sequence: CDR1 MNHEY, CDR2 SVGEGT. J was trimmed by 10 bases and V by 4 bases; bases with no gene match: 4. The CDR3 sequence is 13 residues long. The DNA for the CDR3 is TGTGCCAGCAGTTGGACAGGGGGGAAAGAGCAGTTCTTC. Translation: CASSWTGGKEQFF.

The gene calls are TRBV20-1 and TRBJ2-7; no reliable D call. The CDR3 runs 14 residues. Between the trimmed V and J ends, which lost 0 bases and 2 bases, there was a span of 11 bases. Germline V gives CDR1 DFQATT, CDR2 SNEGSKA (reference sequence). In nucleotides, the CDR3 is TGCAGTGCTAGAGAGACACCTCGTCCCTACGAGCAGTACTTC. Encoded protein: CSARETPRPYEQYF.

This chain uses TRBV20-1 with TRBJ2-5, with 9 bases lining up with TRBD2. Trimming cost V 4 bases and J 4 bases; bases outside gene matches: 10. This CDR3 has 15 residues. The germline gives CDR1 DFQATT, CDR2 SNEGSKA (reference sequence). DNA of the CDR3: TGCAGTGCTACACCAGGGACTAGCAGGGGAGAGACCCAGTACTTC. This codes for CSATPGTSRGETQYF.

The V gene is TRBV5-5, the J gene TRBJ1-3; D gene uncertain. The V gene's germline CDR1 is SGHKS and CDR2 YYEKEE (reference sequence). V dropped 1 base and J dropped 4 bases, with 15 bases sitting between them. The CDR3 totals 16 residues. In DNA form, the CDR3 reads TGTGCCAGCAGCTTGTGGGTCAGGATGGCAGGAAACACCATATATTTT. Its protein is CASSLWVRMAGNTIYF.

This clonotype was seen a handful of times. V gene TRBV6-5 combines with J gene TRBJ1-2; 10 bases are shared with TRBD1. Trimming removed 6 bases from V and 4 bases from J; junction bases left unmatched: 8. Germline V gene lookup returns CDR1 MNHEY and CDR2 SVGAGI. This CDR3 has 15 residues. The CDR3 loop reads CASRQGTGDLYGYTF. The DNA of the CDR3 is TGTGCCAGCAGACAAGGGACAGGGGACCTCTATGGCTACACCTTC.

V gene TRBV10-3 combines with J gene TRBJ1-2; the match to TRBD1 covers 9 bases. This CDR3 has 16 residues. Germline CDR1 reads ENHRY; CDR2 reads SYGVKD. The chain's CDR3 is CVSQDTQGQGGWGYTF. Here the CDR3 DNA reads TGTGTCAGCCAGGACACCCAGGGACAGGGAGGTTGGGGCTACACCTTC.